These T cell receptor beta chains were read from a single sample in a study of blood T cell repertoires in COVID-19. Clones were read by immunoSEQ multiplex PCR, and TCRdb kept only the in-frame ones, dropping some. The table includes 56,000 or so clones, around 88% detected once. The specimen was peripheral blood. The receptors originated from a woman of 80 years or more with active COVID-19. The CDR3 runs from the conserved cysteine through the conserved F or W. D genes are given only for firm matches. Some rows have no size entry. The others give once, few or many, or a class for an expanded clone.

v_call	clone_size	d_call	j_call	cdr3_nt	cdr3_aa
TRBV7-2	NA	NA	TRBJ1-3	TGTGCCAGCAGACTAGAGAGGGGGACCACCATATATTTT	CASRLERGTTIYF
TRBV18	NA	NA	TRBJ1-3	TGTGCCAGCTCACCAAACACACACTCTGGAAACACCATATATTTT	CASSPNTHSGNTIYF
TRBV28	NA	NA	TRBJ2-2	TGTGCCAGCAGTTTAGGGGGACTCGGCGGGGAGCTGTTTTTT	CASSLGGLGGELFF
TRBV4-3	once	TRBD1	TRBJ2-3	TGCGCCAGCAGCTTCGGGACAGAAGGCACAGATACGCAGTATTTT	CASSFGTEGTDTQYF
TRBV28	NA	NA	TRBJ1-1	TGTGCCAGCAGTTCCTTCCCTGAAGCTTTCTTT	CASSSFPEAFF
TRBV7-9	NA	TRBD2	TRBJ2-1	TGTGCCAGCAGCACCATAGCGGGGGGGTTCTACAATGAGCAGTTCTTC	CASSTIAGGFYNEQFF
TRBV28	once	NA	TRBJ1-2	TGTGCCAGCAGTTCCCCCGCGGGGGCCTATGGCTACACCTTC	CASSSPAGAYGYTF
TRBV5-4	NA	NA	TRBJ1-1	TGTGCCAGCAGCCCCGGACAGATGAACACTGAAGCTTTCTTT	CASSPGQMNTEAFF
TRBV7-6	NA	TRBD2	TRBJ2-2	TGTGCCAGCAGCTTTAATGGCGGGGGGGCCTTCGGGGAGCTGTTTTTT	CASSFNGGGAFGELFF
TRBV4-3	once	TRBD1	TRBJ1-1	TGCGCCAGCAGGAGTGAGGGGGCTTTAAACACTGAAGCTTTCTTT	CASRSEGALNTEAFF
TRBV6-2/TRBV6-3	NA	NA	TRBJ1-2	TGTGCCAGCAGCCCCCGGGCAGGGTCTATCTATGGCTACACCTTC	CASSPRAGSIYGYTF
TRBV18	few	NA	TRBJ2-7	TGTGCCAGCTCACCGGGCCTCGCGGGGGCCACCTACGAGCAGTACTTC	CASSPGLAGATYEQYF
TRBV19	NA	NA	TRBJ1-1	TGTGCCAGTAGTGTTCAGGCAACCCCGAGCCCGAACACTGAAGCTTTCTTT	CASSVQATPSPNTEAFF
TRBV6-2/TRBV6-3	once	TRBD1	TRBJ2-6	TGTGCCAGCAGTCGGGGACAGTTTGCTGGGGCCAACGTCCTGACTTTC	CASSRGQFAGANVLTF
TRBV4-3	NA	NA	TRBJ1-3	TGCGCCAGCAGCCAAGATCCACAGGGAGGAAACACCATATATTTT	CASSQDPQGGNTIYF
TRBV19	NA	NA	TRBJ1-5	TGTGCCAGTAGTAGTAGGGGCCCTGGCGGCAATCAGCCCCAGCATTTT	CASSSRGPGGNQPQHF
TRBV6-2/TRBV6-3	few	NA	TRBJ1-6	TGTGCCAGCAGTTTACTCCTCGATTCACCCCTCCACTTT	CASSLLLDSPLHF
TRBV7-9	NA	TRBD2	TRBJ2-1	TGTGCCAGCAGCTCTAGCGGGGGCGGGTACAATGAGCAGTTCTTC	CASSSSGGGYNEQFF
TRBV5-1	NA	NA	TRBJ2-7	TGCGCCAGCAGCCTCCCGACAGGCTACGAGCAGTACTTC	CASSLPTGYEQYF
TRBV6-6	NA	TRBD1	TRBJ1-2	TGTGCCAGCAGTTACAGCGACAGGGGGCTAGACTATGGCTACACCTTC	CASSYSDRGLDYGYTF
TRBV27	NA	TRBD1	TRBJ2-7	TGTGCCAGCAGGTGGGGACAGGGCTCCTACGAGCAGTACTTC	CASRWGQGSYEQYF